This T cell receptor (beta chain) was documented in a study of Ad26.COV2.S vaccination and SARS-CoV-2 variants. Germline V CDR1 and CDR2: MNHEY, SVGEGT. The CDR3 extends over 15 amino acids. With 5 bases clipped from V and 3 bases from J, the junction kept 6 bases outside the gene matches. The protocol was immunoSEQ multiplex PCR, while the TCRdb copy is restricted to in-frame clones and leaves out a portion. Altogether about 680,000 clones are present, 89% being singletons, with the ten largest covering approximately 1.5%. Treatment noted: roughly 18 received Ad26.COV2.S at low or high dose, single or two shots; several received placebo; per-sample allocation not given. Sampling was done on day 63 after the first vaccine or placebo injection. Remarks on this clone: The antigen remains undetermined.

Overall study results and limits: Total T cell responses were possibly underestimated by TCR breadth and depth analyses. Substantial response breadth was reportedly seen for spike-specific CD8+ and CD4+ T cells after vaccination.

The sample in question was peripheral blood, obtained in a trial of Ad26.COV2.S vaccine versus placebo. This chain uses TRBV6-2 or TRBV6-3 with TRBJ2-7, with 11 positions matching TRBD1. The TCR sequence derives from a person between 18 and 59 years old who received the Ad26.COV2.S COVID-19 vaccine or a placebo. The CDR3 DNA reads as TGTGCCAGCAGTCAAGACGGGACAGGGGGCTACGAGCAGTACTTC. It encodes CASSQDGTGGYEQYF.